The next 22 T cell receptor beta chains were all read from a single sample in a study of blood T cells in healthy people across ages. Through a sample-barcoded 5' primer and a J-beta primer mix, a second PCR was run for roughly 7 to 12 cycles. TCRdb re-called the 5' RACE reads with MiXCR, one entry per CDR3 protein. The sample includes around 1,700,000 distinct CDR3 sequences, roughly 30% seen only once; the top ten take about 8%. The sequencing sample was made of blood. Receptor source: a woman aged 25 to 39 in good health.

Worth noting for this clonotype: One end of the junction is discordant with germline, which a read error may explain. The chain recombines TRBV20-1 with TRBJ2-1; the match to TRBD2 covers 9 bases. CDR3 size: 15 residues. In germline, CDR1 is DFQATT, CDR2 SNEGSKA (reference sequence). The CDR3 DNA follows: TGCAGTGGGCTAGCGGGATGGAGCTCCTACGATGAGCAGTTCTTC. Protein: CSGLAGWSSYDEQFF.

This clonotype was seen a handful of times. The gene calls are TRBV6-1 and TRBJ2-2; possible D gene TRBD1, 6 bases. Germline-derived CDR1 and CDR2 are MNHNS and SASEGT. V gave up 3 bases and J gave up 4 bases, with 18 bases separating them. This CDR3 spans 17 amino acids. The CDR3 region has the DNA TGTGCCAGCAGTGAGTCCCCTGGACAGATCTGCACCGGGGAGCTGTTTTTT. Translation: CASSESPGQICTGELFF.

The chain links TRBV20-1 to TRBJ2-5, with TRBD1 matching 9 bases. The last part of the DNA fits TRBJ2-7 better; the J call may be wrong. The CDR3 length is 14 residues. Germline CDR1 and CDR2: DFQATT and SNEGSKA (reference sequence). CDR3 sequence reads: CSASSRGQGLEQYF. For the CDR3, the DNA is TGCAGTGCTAGCTCACGGGGACAGGGTCTCGAGCAGTACTTC.

This clonotype is a singleton in its sample. One base away lies a much larger clone, so this may be a sequencing read error. The chain recombines TRBV7-6 with TRBJ2-1, with 9 bases aligning to TRBD1. After removal of 5 bases from V and 10 bases from J, the junction contained 12 bases not matched to a gene. Germline V lookup: CDR1 SGHVS, CDR2 FNYEAQ. The CDR3 length is 15 residues. The CDR3 region is CASSLGGTGYPEQFF. For the CDR3, the DNA is TGTGCCAGCAGCCTCGGGGGGACAGGGTATCCCGAGCAGTTCTTC. The whole variable domain, filled in from reference TRBV7-6 and TRBJ2-1, reads GAGVSQSPRYKVTKRGQDVALRCDPISGHVSLYWYRQALGQGPEFLTYFNYEAQQDKSGLPNDRFSAERPEGSISTLTIQRTEQRDSAMYRCASSLGGTGYPEQFFGPGTRLTVL.

On this clonotype: A read error may explain this, as a much larger clone is one base away. This chain connects TRBV20-1 to TRBJ2-1, with 11 bases that match TRBD2. Germline CDR1 DFQATT, CDR2 SNEGSKA (reference sequence). With 8 bases clipped from V and 8 bases from J, the junction kept 5 bases outside the gene matches. CDR3 length: 12 amino acids. The CDR3 DNA reads TGCAGTACCGGGACTAGCGGCGATGAGCAGTTCTTC. Its translation: CSTGTSGDEQFF.

The chain joins TRBV3-1 to TRBJ2-3; 11 bases match TRBD2. Germline CDR1 and CDR2: LGHDT and YNNKEL (reference sequence). CDR3 length equals 14 residues. The CDR3: CASGTSGTRNAQYF. The CDR3 region has the DNA TGTGCTAGCGGGACTAGCGGTACGCGGAATGCGCAGTATTTT.

Turning to this clonotype: A much bigger clone sits one base away, suggesting this may be a read error. V and J are TRBV6-5 and TRBJ2-1, with D maybe TRBD2 (5 bases). Germline lookup yields CDR1 MNHEY and CDR2 SVGAGI. V was pared by 0 bases and J by 10 bases, with 16 bases between. The CDR3 consists of 15 residues. CDR3 nucleotides: TGTGCCAGCAGTTACTCCAGCGGCGTTTCCTACGAGCAGTTCTTC. Translating it yields CASSYSSGVSYEQFF.

This clonotype was detected a few times. V gene TRBV3-1 combines with J gene TRBJ1-1; TRBD1 agrees at 12 bases. V lost 1 base, J lost 1 base, and 4 bases stayed unmatched. The CDR3 length is 17 residues. Germline V gives CDR1 LGHDT, CDR2 YNNKEL (reference sequence). The CDR3 sequence: CASSQGDRGRKNTEAFF. Here the CDR3 DNA reads TGTGCCAGCAGCCAAGGGGACAGGGGGCGTAAGAACACTGAAGCTTTCTTT. Full variable domain (rest looked up from reference TRBV3-1 and TRBJ1-1): DTAVSQTPKYLVTQMGNDKSIKCEQNLGHDTMYWYKQDSKKFLKIMFSYNNKELIINETVPNRFSPKSPDKAHLNLHINSLELGDSAVYFCASSQGDRGRKNTEAFFGQGTRLTVV.

The V and J genes are TRBV20-1 and TRBJ2-7; 8 nucleotides match TRBD2. V was clipped by 8 bases and J by 3 bases; unmatched bases: 9. Germline CDR1 is DFQATT and CDR2 is SNEGSKA (reference sequence). The CDR3 has 13 amino acids. The CDR3 reads CSTSSGTSYEQYF. The CDR3 nucleotides are TGCAGTACTTCCTCCGGGACTAGCTACGAGCAGTACTTC.

This clonotype was counted between two and nine times. The gene calls are TRBV28 and TRBJ2-5, with a tentative D call TRBD1 (6 bases). This CDR3 has 15 residues. Trimming took 7 bases from V and 11 from J, leaving 26 bases between them. Germline values: CDR1 MDHEN, CDR2 SYDVKM. CDR3 in DNA: TGTGCCAGCACCCCTTACACAGGGCAACGTAATGAGCAGTACTTC. It yields the protein CASTPYTGQRNEQYF.

This clonotype has only one observation. The chain couples TRBV5-1 to TRBJ1-1, with a weak D call TRBD1 (6 bases). The CDR3 consists of 13 residues. The V end was cut by 6 bases, the J end by 3 bases, with 12 bases between. Germline V gives CDR1 SGHRS, CDR2 YFSETQ. The CDR3 reads CASNRGQDTEAFF. The CDR3 region has the DNA TGCGCCAGCAATCGGGGGCAGGACACTGAAGCTTTCTTT.

The chain employs TRBV7-2 and TRBJ2-1; no definite D call. Deletions cut 2 bases from V and 7 bases from J, with 12 bases between. The V gene's germline CDR1 is SGHTA and CDR2 FQGNSA. This CDR3 is built from 14 residues. CDR3 coding DNA: TGTGCCAGCAGCTTATTGGCCTCGTTAAATGAGCAGTTCTTC. This gives the protein CASSLLASLNEQFF.

The chain links TRBV29-1 to TRBJ2-2, with D maybe TRBD2 (5 bases). This CDR3 has 14 residues. Per the germline V gene, CDR1 is SQVTM and CDR2 is ANQGSEA. Trimming took 3 bases from V and 4 from J, leaving 12 bases between them. The CDR3 DNA follows: TGCAGCGTTGACGGACTCGAGAGCACCGGGGAGCTGTTTTTT. Its translation is CSVDGLESTGELFF.

The chain uses TRBV3-1 and TRBJ1-2; 8 bases line up with TRBD1. V shed 2 bases and J 8 bases; nucleotides not matched to a gene: 7. CDR3 length equals 14 residues. In germline, CDR1 is LGHDT, CDR2 YNNKEL (reference sequence). The CDR3 nucleotides read TGTGCCAGCAGCCAACTAACAGGGGGGCGCGGCTACACCTTC. Residues: CASSQLTGGRGYTF.

The table lists this clonotype with many counts. CDR3 amino acids: CASSLGGDEQFF. The CDR3 nucleotides are TGTGCCAGCAGCTTAGGTGGGGATGAGCAGTTCTTC. The V gene is TRBV7-9, the J gene TRBJ2-1; unclear D gene. This CDR3 has 12 amino acids. Germline-derived CDR1 and CDR2 are SEHNR and FQNEAQ (reference sequence). The V end was cut by 1 base, the J end by 8 bases, with 6 bases between.

This clonotype was counted only a few times. J is TRBJ2-1 and V is TRBV19, with 10 bases matching TRBD2. From germline, CDR1 is LNHDA and CDR2 SQIVND (reference sequence). The CDR3 has 18 amino acids. V shed 3 bases and J 5 bases; nucleotides not matched to a gene: 13. The CDR3 loop reads CASSIFGQREGRHNEQFF. The CDR3 DNA reads TGTGCCAGTAGTATCTTTGGTCAGCGGGAGGGCCGCCACAATGAGCAGTTCTTC.

The chain combines TRBV6-6 with TRBJ1-1; D call uncertain. The CDR3 is 15 amino acids. Germline V gene sequence: CDR1 MNHNY, CDR2 SVGAGI (reference sequence). Trimming cost V 6 bases and J 1 base, with 15 bases left between them. CDR3: CASSHARGTNTEAFF. Here the CDR3 DNA reads TGTGCCAGCAGCCACGCCCGGGGTACGAACACTGAAGCTTTCTTT.

This clonotype has a handful of counts. The chain has TRBV2 and TRBJ2-3; 11 bases map to TRBD1. After removal of 4 bases from V and 3 bases from J, the junction contained 12 bases not matched to a gene. The CDR3 spans 18 residues. The germline gives CDR1 SNHLY, CDR2 FYNNEI. CDR3 residues: CASSVPGQGVGGTDTQYF. In DNA form, the CDR3 reads TGTGCCAGCAGTGTCCCGGGACAGGGGGTAGGCGGAACAGATACGCAGTATTTT. Combining the CDR3 with reference TRBV2 and TRBJ2-3 gives the whole variable domain EPEVTQTPSHQVTQMGQEVILRCVPISNHLYFYWYRQILGQKVEFLVSFYNNEISEKSEIFDDQFSVERPDGSNFTLKIRSTKLEDSAMYFCASSVPGQGVGGTDTQYFGPGTRLTVL.

The sample holds a few counts of this clonotype. The J gene is TRBJ1-5, the V gene TRBV5-5, with TRBD1 matching 10 bases. The CDR3 consists of 15 residues. The trim removed 3 bases at V and 6 bases at J, leaving 6 bases unmatched. Germline-derived CDR1 and CDR2 are SGHKS and YYEKEE (reference sequence). The CDR3 DNA follows: TGTGCCAGCAGCTCCGGACAGGGGGTCGGTCAGCCCCAGCATTTT. Its protein product is CASSSGQGVGQPQHF.

This chain connects TRBV7-9 to TRBJ1-4, with a possible D match to TRBD1 (5 bases). This CDR3 has 14 residues. Trimming took 5 bases from V and 11 from J, leaving 18 bases between them. Germline loops: CDR1 SEHNR, CDR2 FQNEAQ (reference sequence). The CDR3 reads CASSPQEGLGKLFF. The CDR3, as DNA: TGTGCCAGCAGCCCTCAGGAGGGGTTGGGGAAACTGTTTTTT.

This clonotype has at least ten counts. This sequence joins TRBV4-1 and TRBJ2-5, with D tentatively TRBD1 or TRBD2 (5 bases each). V was shortened by 4 bases and J by 2 bases, with 14 bases between the two germline ends. Germline CDR1 MGHRA, CDR2 YSYEKL. This CDR3 has 15 residues. The CDR3 loop reads CASSPPGAGQETQYF. The CDR3 coding sequence is TGCGCCAGCAGCCCCCCCGGGGCTGGGCAAGAGACCCAGTACTTC.

This clonotype was picked up many times. The rearrangement uses TRBV10-3 and TRBJ2-7, with TRBD2 matching over 8 bases. CDR3 length: 14 residues. CDR1 is ENHRY and CDR2 is SYGVKD in the germline V gene. With 2 bases clipped from V and 2 bases from J, the junction kept 2 bases outside the gene matches. CDR3 DNA sequence: TGTGCCATCAGTGAGACTAGCGGTCCCTACGAGCAGTACTTC. Amino acid sequence: CAISETSGPYEQYF.